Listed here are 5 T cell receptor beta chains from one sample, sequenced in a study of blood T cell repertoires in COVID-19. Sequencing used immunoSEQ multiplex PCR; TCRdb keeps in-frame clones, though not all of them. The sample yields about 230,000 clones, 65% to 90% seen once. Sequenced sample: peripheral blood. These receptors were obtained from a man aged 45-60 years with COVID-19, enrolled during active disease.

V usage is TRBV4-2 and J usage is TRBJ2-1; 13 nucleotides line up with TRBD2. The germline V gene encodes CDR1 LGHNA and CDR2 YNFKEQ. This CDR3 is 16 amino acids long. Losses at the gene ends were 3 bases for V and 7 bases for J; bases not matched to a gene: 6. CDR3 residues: CASSQEGTSGENEQFF. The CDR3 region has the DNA TGTGCCAGCAGCCAGGAGGGGACTAGCGGGGAGAATGAGCAGTTCTTC.

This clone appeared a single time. The CDR3 protein is CASSFLNRGEQFF. CDR3 DNA sequence: TGTGCCAGCAGTTTCCTTAACAGGGGTGAGCAGTTCTTC. This chain joins TRBV27 and TRBJ2-1; 7 bases are shared with TRBD1. Per the germline V gene, CDR1 is MNHEY and CDR2 is SMNVEV (reference sequence). This CDR3 contains 13 residues. Trimming took 3 bases from V and 9 from J; bases not matched to a gene: 5.

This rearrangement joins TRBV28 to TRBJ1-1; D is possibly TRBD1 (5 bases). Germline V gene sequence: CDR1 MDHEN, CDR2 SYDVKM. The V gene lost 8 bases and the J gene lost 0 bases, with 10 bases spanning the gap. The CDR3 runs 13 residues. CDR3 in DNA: TGTGCCAGCCGGCCAGGGATGAACACTGAAGCTTTCTTT. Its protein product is CASRPGMNTEAFF.

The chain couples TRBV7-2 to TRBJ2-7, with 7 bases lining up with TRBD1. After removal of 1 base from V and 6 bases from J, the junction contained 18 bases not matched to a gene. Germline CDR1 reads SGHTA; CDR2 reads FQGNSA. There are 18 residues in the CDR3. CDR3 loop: CASSLGGATGTAGGEQYF. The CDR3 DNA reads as TGTGCCAGCAGCTTAGGAGGGGCGACAGGGACCGCAGGTGGCGAGCAGTACTTC.

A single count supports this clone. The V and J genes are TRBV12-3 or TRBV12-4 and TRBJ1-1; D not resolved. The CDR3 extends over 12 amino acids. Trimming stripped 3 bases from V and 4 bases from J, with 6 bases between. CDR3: CASSLFGTEAFF. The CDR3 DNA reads TGTGCCAGCAGTTTGTTCGGCACTGAAGCTTTCTTT.